This is a list of T cell receptor beta chains from one sample in a study of blood T cell repertoires in COVID-19. The assay was immunoSEQ multiplex PCR, and TCRdb's table has in-frame clones only and misses some. The sample holds roughly 140,000 clones, about nine tenths seen once. The sample was peripheral blood. The receptors come from a human donor in a cohort sampled during active COVID-19. Both conserved end residues are part of each CDR3. Fields, in order: clone size, J gene, D gene, V gene, CDR3 DNA, CDR3 protein. A D gene is named only where the DNA matches it firmly. Clone size appears in some rows only: once, few, many, or a class for an expanded clone.

-	TRBJ2-1	TRBD1	TRBV7-3	TGTGCCAGCAGCCTCTCAGGGGGATCACACAATGAGCAGTTCTTC	CASSLSGGSHNEQFF
-	TRBJ2-2	-	TRBV15	TGTGCCACCAGCATGATACGGGACACCGGGGAGCTGTTTTTT	CATSMIRDTGELFF
-	TRBJ1-3	-	TRBV19	TGTGCCACCGCGGACAGCTGGAGGGGAAACACCATATATTTT	CATADSWRGNTIYF
-	TRBJ2-5	-	TRBV10-3	TGTGCCATCAGTGAGTCGAAACAGAAAGAGACCCAGTACTTC	CAISESKQKETQYF
-	TRBJ1-5	TRBD1	TRBV5-4	TGTGCCAGCAGCTTACAGGGGAGCAATCAGCCCCAGCATTTT	CASSLQGSNQPQHF
-	TRBJ2-1	-	TRBV11-2	TGTGCCAGCAGTAGGGGGAGCTCCTACAATGAGCAGTTCTTC	CASSRGSSYNEQFF
-	TRBJ1-5	-	TRBV6-5	TGTGCCAGCAGCGACAGAAATCAGCCCCAGCATTTT	CASSDRNQPQHF
-	TRBJ2-7	-	TRBV21-1	TGTGCCAGCAGCAAAAATATAGGTAGCGGGGGATTTTACGAGCAGTACTTC	CASSKNIGSGGFYEQYF
-	TRBJ1-2	-	TRBV7-9	TGTGCCAGCAGCTTATCAGGGATCTATGGCTACACCTTC	CASSLSGIYGYTF
-	TRBJ1-1	-	TRBV11-3	TGTGCCAGCAGCCAGGGAGCGGGCACTGAAGCTTTCTTT	CASSQGAGTEAFF
-	TRBJ1-4	TRBD1	TRBV6-1	TGTGCCAGCAGTGAATGGGGGACAGGGGCTGAAAAACTGTTTTTT	CASSEWGTGAEKLFF
-	TRBJ1-5	-	TRBV10-3	TGTGCCACCTCCGACAGAGTTAGCAATCAGCCCCAGCATTTT	CATSDRVSNQPQHF
once	TRBJ2-1	TRBD2	TRBV5-4	TGTGCCAGCAGCCAGACTAGCGGGGCCTACAATGAGCAGTTCTTC	CASSQTSGAYNEQFF
once	TRBJ2-7	-	TRBV5-3	TGTGCCAGAAGCTTCCCTAGTTTCCCCTACGAGCAGTACTTC	CARSFPSFPYEQYF
-	TRBJ1-2	TRBD1	TRBV6-5	TGTGCCAGCAGGGGCGGACAGGGACACCCCTATGGCTACACCTTC	CASRGGQGHPYGYTF
-	TRBJ2-7	-	TRBV27	TGTGCCAGCAGTTCCCACTACGAGCAGTACTTC	CASSSHYEQYF
once	TRBJ2-7	TRBD1	TRBV2	TGTGCCAGCAGTGATTCACCAGGGGGCAGTAGCGAGCAGTACTTC	CASSDSPGGSSEQYF
-	TRBJ1-2	TRBD1	TRBV29-1	TGCAGCGTTGAAGGTTTAGGGGGCAGGGAGGACTATGGCTACACCTTC	CSVEGLGGREDYGYTF
-	TRBJ1-2	-	TRBV27	TGTGCCAGCAGTTTAAGGGCAGGGTGGAACTATGGCTACACCTTC	CASSLRAGWNYGYTF
-	TRBJ1-1	-	TRBV11-1	TGTGCCAGCAGCCCTCCGGGACAGAACACTGAAGCTTTCTTT	CASSPPGQNTEAFF
-	TRBJ1-2	-	TRBV2	TGTGCCAGCAAAAGAGAGGCCGCCTATGGCTACACCTTC	CASKREAAYGYTF
-	TRBJ2-7	-	TRBV7-2	TGTGCCAGCAGCTTGTGGAGCTCCTACGAGCAGTACTTC	CASSLWSSYEQYF
-	TRBJ2-3	TRBD2	TRBV4-1	TGCGCCAGCAGCCCCTTTCCTAGCGGAGATACGCAGTATTTT	CASSPFPSGDTQYF
once	TRBJ2-7	TRBD1	TRBV30	TGTGCCTGGAGTGCAGGAGGGACAGGGGCCGAGCAGTACTTC	CAWSAGGTGAEQYF
-	TRBJ2-2	-	TRBV29-1	TGCAGCGTCGCCCCTGGGGGGGGCTTGGGGGAGCTGTTTTTT	CSVAPGGGLGELFF
-	TRBJ2-2	TRBD2	TRBV18	TGTGCCAGCTCACCAAGGGTAGCGGGATATACCGGGGAGCTGTTTTTT	CASSPRVAGYTGELFF
-	TRBJ2-7	TRBD1	TRBV6-6	TGTGCCAGCAGTTTTGGCAGGGGGCCTAACGAGCAGTACTTC	CASSFGRGPNEQYF
-	TRBJ1-2	-	TRBV7-9	TGTGCCAGCACCCTTCCAGTCCCATCTAACTATGGCTACACCTTC	CASTLPVPSNYGYTF
-	TRBJ1-4	TRBD1	TRBV6-5	TGTGCCAGCCGCCGGGACAGGGGGGGGACACTGTTTTTT	CASRRDRGGTLFF
-	TRBJ2-7	TRBD2	TRBV6-5	TGTGCCAGCAGTTCCCCCCGGGGGGCCTACGAGCAGTACTTC	CASSSPRGAYEQYF
-	TRBJ2-3	-	TRBV30	TGTGCCTGGAGTGTATACGCGGGATTCACAGATACGCAGTATTTT	CAWSVYAGFTDTQYF
-	TRBJ1-2	TRBD1	TRBV19	TGTGCCAGTAGTACAGGACAGGCTTCCTTCTATGGCTACACCTTC	CASSTGQASFYGYTF
once	TRBJ2-7	-	TRBV4-3	TGCGCCAGCAGCCAAGCCTTTACCGGGAACCCCGACGAGCAGTACTTC	CASSQAFTGNPDEQYF
few	TRBJ1-6	-	TRBV6-2/TRBV6-3	TGTGCCAGCAGCGTCACCCACAGGGCATCGGCAGTCCCACCCCTCCACTTT	CASSVTHRASAVPPLHF
-	TRBJ1-2	-	TRBV7-9	TGTGCCAGCAGCTTAGCAGGCGGGGGCTACACCTTC	CASSLAGGGYTF
-	TRBJ2-2	TRBD1	TRBV10-3	TGTGCCATCAGTGGGGGACAGGGGACTCCCGGGGAGCTGTTTTTT	CAISGGQGTPGELFF
-	TRBJ1-2	-	TRBV7-9	TGTGCCAGCAGCAGTGAGAACTATGGCTACACCTTC	CASSSENYGYTF
-	TRBJ2-4	-	TRBV7-9	TGTGCCAGCAGCTTCGCGTTTAGCAAAGGGGTCAAAAACATTCAGTACTTC	CASSFAFSKGVKNIQYF
-	TRBJ2-3	TRBD1	TRBV5-1	TGCGCCAGCAGCTCGAGGGGGCGAGATACGCAGTATTTT	CASSSRGRDTQYF
-	TRBJ1-5	-	TRBV4-1	TGCGCCAGCAGCCAAGATGGGGGGATTCATCAGCCCCAGCATTTT	CASSQDGGIHQPQHF
-	TRBJ2-7	TRBD1	TRBV29-1	TGCAGCGCCAATGGACAGGGGGCGTACGAGCAGTACTTC	CSANGQGAYEQYF
-	TRBJ2-2	-	TRBV5-6	TGTGCCAGCAGCCCCGGAGGTAGGGTCGACACCGGGGAGCTGTTTTTT	CASSPGGRVDTGELFF
-	TRBJ2-1	-	TRBV2	TGTGCCAGCAGTGAAGGGGAGGTATATTACAATGAGCAGTTCTTC	CASSEGEVYYNEQFF
-	TRBJ2-1	-	TRBV4-2	TGTGCCAGCAGCCAACATGACCAGGACAATGAGCAGTTCTTC	CASSQHDQDNEQFF
-	TRBJ2-1	-	TRBV4-3	TGCGCCAGCAGCCAAGATGGTGGGGGGGCAGAGACCTACAATGAGCAGTTCTTC	CASSQDGGGAETYNEQFF
-	TRBJ2-1	TRBD2	TRBV6-5	TGTGCCAGCAGTTTGAGCGGGGGGGGCGATGAGCAGTTCTTC	CASSLSGGGDEQFF
-	TRBJ2-3	-	TRBV12-3/TRBV12-4	TGTGCCAGCAGCTCCACAGATACGCAGTATTTT	CASSSTDTQYF
-	TRBJ2-1	-	TRBV19	TGTGCCAGTAGTATTAAAGCGAGCTCCTACAATGAGCAGTTCTTC	CASSIKASSYNEQFF
-	TRBJ2-5	-	TRBV28	TGTGCCAGCAACTTGCCGGGGGAGACCCAGTACTTC	CASNLPGETQYF
-	TRBJ2-6	-	TRBV3-1/TRBV3-2	TGTGCCAGCAGCCCCGCGGAGTCGGTGGGCGTCCTGACTTTC	CASSPAESVGVLTF
-	TRBJ2-2	TRBD1	TRBV7-7	TGTGCCAGCAGCCGCGGGACAGGTGGGATCACCGGGGAGCTGTTTTTT	CASSRGTGGITGELFF